These 30 T cell receptor beta chains share one sample of origin, sequenced in a study of T cells in Graves' hyperthyroidism and ophthalmopathy. TCR beta CDR3 sequences were amplified from RNA transcripts. When the TCR CDR3 underwent first-round RT-PCR, the HTBI primer set was used. Using its own MiXCR run on the multiplex PCR reads, TCRdb lists one record per CDR3 protein. There are about 320,000 distinct CDR3 sequences in the sample; approximately 16% occur only once, and around 34% lies in the top ten. Sequences were obtained from blood. The receptors here all came from a young man with Graves' hyperthyroidism.

This clonotype came up many times. The chain links TRBV20-1 to TRBJ2-1; 7 bases line up with TRBD2. J was trimmed by 9 bases and V by 6 bases; bases with no gene match: 8. The CDR3 runs 12 residues. The germline V gene has CDR1 DFQATT and CDR2 SNEGSKA (reference sequence). CDR3 DNA sequence: TGCAGTGCCAGATGGGGGGGGGTTGAGCAGTTCTTC. It translates to CSARWGGVEQFF.

This clonotype was counted at least ten times. This chain uses TRBV27 with TRBJ1-6; 9 bases agree with TRBD1. V lost 6 bases, J lost 14 bases, and 8 bases stayed unmatched. Germline V lookup: CDR1 MNHEY, CDR2 SMNVEV (reference sequence). The CDR3 spans 13 residues. The CDR3, as DNA: TGTGCCAGCAGACCGACAGGGGGGGTGGCCCTCCACTTT. Amino acid sequence: CASRPTGGVALHF.

The rearrangement links TRBV12-3 or TRBV12-4 to TRBJ1-5, with TRBD1 identical over 7 bases. V lost 5 bases and J lost 1; bases outside the gene matches: 17. The CDR3 is 19 residues long. CDR3 nucleotides: TGTGCCAGCAGTGAGGGGTCCCGGTTAAGGGGGCCAAGCAATCAGCCCCAGCATTTT. Translating it yields CASSEGSRLRGPSNQPQHF.

V usage is TRBV20-1 and J usage is TRBJ1-3; D not resolved. The CDR3 is 14 residues long. The V end was cut by 2 bases, the J end by 0 bases, with 8 bases between. Per germline, CDR1 DFQATT and CDR2 SNEGSKA (reference sequence). CDR3 nucleotide sequence: TGCAGTGCTAGACCGGTGAGCTCTGGAAACACCATATATTTT. Encoded protein: CSARPVSSGNTIYF.

This chain joins TRBV7-9 and TRBJ2-7; D possibly corresponds to TRBD1 (6 bases). This CDR3 spans 12 amino acids. Trimming shortened V by 5 bases and J by 7 bases, and 12 bases separated the two germline ends. Germline V lookup: CDR1 SEHNR, CDR2 FQNEAQ (reference sequence). CDR3 DNA sequence: TGTGCCAGCAGCCGGACAGTTCCTGAGCAGTACTTC. Its protein product is CASSRTVPEQYF.

This rearrangement joins TRBV6-5 to TRBJ1-3; D is uncertain. V was pared by 2 bases and J by 3 bases, with 17 bases between. Germline V CDR1 and CDR2: MNHEY, SVGAGI. The CDR3 runs 17 residues. The CDR3 DNA reads as TGTGCCAGCAGTTACGTCCGGCTCTCGACGGGTGGAAACACCATATATTTT. Residues: CASSYVRLSTGGNTIYF.

This clonotype was seen repeatedly, ten times or more. The chain is built from TRBV12-3 or TRBV12-4 and TRBJ2-2; D is perhaps TRBD1 (6 bases). Between the trimmed V and J ends, which lost 6 bases and 2 bases, there was a span of 13 bases. This CDR3 has 15 residues. CDR3 region: CASRSGTTNTGELFF. The CDR3 bases are TGTGCCAGCAGATCCGGGACAACTAACACCGGGGAGCTGTTTTTT.

The chain links TRBV7-9 to TRBJ2-2; 7 bases agree with TRBD2. The V gene's germline CDR1 is SEHNR and CDR2 FQNEAQ (reference sequence). The ends lost 4 bases at V and 6 bases at J; junction bases unmatched: 5. This CDR3 is 14 amino acids long. In DNA, the CDR3 is TGTGCCAGCAGCTCGCCTAGCGGCGCCGGGGAGCTGTTTTTT. This translates into CASSSPSGAGELFF.

This clonotype has ten or more counts. The rearrangement joins TRBV27 to TRBJ2-1; 9 nucleotides match TRBD2. Germline V gene sequence: CDR1 MNHEY, CDR2 SMNVEV (reference sequence). This CDR3 has 16 residues. V was pared by 6 bases and J by 10 bases, with 16 bases of the junction left unmatched. The CDR3 nucleotides are TGTGCCAGCAGCTCCCCAGGGCTAGCGGGACGCCCCGAGCAGTTCTTC. Its translation: CASSSPGLAGRPEQFF.

Turning to this clonotype: This may arise from a read error, as a much more abundant clone is one base away. V gene TRBV9 combines with J gene TRBJ1-1, with 9 bases aligning to TRBD1. V trimming: 4 bases; J trimming: 11 bases; junction bases outside the gene matches: 15. The germline CDR1 and CDR2 sequences are SGDLS and YYNGEE. This CDR3 comprises 15 residues. CDR3 DNA sequence: TGTGCCAGCAGCTCCCCGGACAGGGGAGTTGAGAGGGCTTTCTTT. Protein: CASSSPDRGVERAFF. Looking up the rest from reference TRBV9 and TRBJ1-1 gives the full variable domain: DSGVTQTPKHLITATGQRVTLRCSPRSGDLSVYWYQQSLDQGLQFLIQYYNGEERAKGNILERFSAQQFPDLHSELNLSSLELGDSALYFCASSSPDRGVERAFFGQGTRLTVV.

This clonotype was counted a few times. The chain carries TRBV29-1 and TRBJ2-1; tentative D call: TRBD2 (6 bases). Trimming left V 7 bases short and J 7 bases short, with 17 bases between. The CDR3 extends over 13 amino acids. Germline CDR1 is SQVTM and CDR2 is ANQGSEA. The CDR3 nucleotides are TGCAGCGGAAGGGACTCGGGGCGTAATGAGCAGTTCTTC. Its protein is CSGRDSGRNEQFF.

This clonotype was recorded at least ten times. V gene TRBV5-1 combines with J gene TRBJ2-1; D perhaps matches TRBD1 (6 bases). Germline CDR1 and CDR2: SGHRS and YFSETQ. V was cut by 7 bases and J by 7 bases, with 15 bases left in between. The CDR3 is 13 residues long. CDR3 sequence reads: CASRGGAQNEQFF. The CDR3 region has the DNA TGCGCCAGCCGTGGGGGCGCCCAAAATGAGCAGTTCTTC.

This clonotype has a count of ten or more. This chain links TRBV5-1 with TRBJ2-1; no firm D call. The V and J ends lost 0 bases and 8 bases respectively, with 15 bases between them. Germline V lookup: CDR1 SGHRS, CDR2 YFSETQ. The CDR3 consists of 15 residues. The CDR3 sequence is CASSLVSPPQHEQFF. The DNA for the CDR3 is TGCGCCAGCAGCTTGGTGTCCCCACCTCAACATGAGCAGTTCTTC.

This clonotype came up a few times. The J gene is TRBJ1-5, the V gene TRBV20-1; the D gene is possibly TRBD1 (5 bases). The germline V gene has CDR1 DFQATT and CDR2 SNEGSKA (reference sequence). The V end was cut by 4 bases, the J end by 0 bases, with 13 bases between. This CDR3 comprises 15 residues. CDR3: CSANNRPNSNQPQHF. The CDR3 DNA reads TGCAGTGCTAACAACAGGCCCAATAGCAATCAGCCCCAGCATTTT.

This clonotype was counted between two and nine times. This rearrangement joins TRBV29-1 to TRBJ2-3; 14 bases match TRBD2. Germline values: CDR1 SQVTM, CDR2 ANQGSEA. V shed 4 bases and J 6 bases; nucleotides not matched to a gene: 15. The CDR3 is 18 residues long. CDR3 loop: CSVGGLTSGRAWGDTQYF. The DNA of the CDR3 is TGCAGCGTTGGAGGTTTGACTAGCGGGAGGGCCTGGGGGGATACGCAGTATTTT.

The chain uses TRBV2 and TRBJ1-5; D call uncertain. Germline CDR1 SNHLY, CDR2 FYNNEI. This CDR3 is 11 amino acids long. Trimming took 4 bases from V and 9 from J, leaving 7 bases between them. CDR3 in amino acids: CASSGRGPQHF. The CDR3 DNA reads TGTGCCAGCAGTGGACGCGGGCCCCAGCATTTT.

This clonotype showed up many times. This rearrangement joins TRBV7-2 to TRBJ2-3, with 9 bases that match TRBD1. The CDR3 has 15 amino acids. J was trimmed by 1 base and V by 5 bases; bases with no gene match: 4. Germline V lookup: CDR1 SGHTA, CDR2 FQGNSA. The CDR3 loop is CASSPRTGGTDTQYF. CDR3 bases: TGTGCCAGCAGCCCCAGGACAGGGGGCACAGATACGCAGTATTTT.

There are a few counts of this clonotype. The chain joins TRBV18 to TRBJ2-7; no reliable D call. The germline V gene encodes CDR1 KGHSH and CDR2 LQKENI. Trimming shortened V by 2 bases and J by 6 bases, and 14 bases separated the two germline ends. The CDR3 totals 14 residues. The CDR3 reads CASSPGPHGVEQYF. The CDR3 region has the DNA TGTGCCAGCTCACCAGGGCCTCATGGGGTCGAGCAGTACTTC.

The chain combines TRBV29-1 with TRBJ2-1, with 7 bases lining up with TRBD2. The germline V gene has CDR1 SQVTM and CDR2 ANQGSEA. Losses at the gene ends were 3 bases for V and 0 bases for J; bases not matched to a gene: 5. CDR3 size: 15 residues. The DNA of the CDR3 is TGCAGCGTTGAGGCTAGCGGTAACTCCTACAATGAGCAGTTCTTC. Translating gives CSVEASGNSYNEQFF.

This clonotype was observed many times. The chain employs TRBV5-1 and TRBJ2-3; D is tentatively TRBD1 or TRBD2 (5 bases each). V was clipped by 4 bases and J by 1 base, with 13 bases between them. This CDR3 contains 15 residues. Germline V gene sequence: CDR1 SGHRS, CDR2 YFSETQ. The CDR3: CASSRGPGGTDTQYF. In DNA, the CDR3 is TGCGCCAGCAGCAGGGGACCTGGGGGCACAGATACGCAGTATTTT.

This clonotype was counted a few times. The chain couples TRBV25-1 to TRBJ1-4; D possibly corresponds to TRBD1 (5 bases). V shed 4 bases and J shed 3 bases, with 15 bases lying between them. Per germline, CDR1 MGHDK and CDR2 SYGVNS. This CDR3 has 16 amino acids. Here the CDR3 DNA reads TGTGCCAGCAGTGCCAAAGAGGTGGGGCCTAATGAAAAACTGTTTTTT. It codes for CASSAKEVGPNEKLFF.

Here the CDR3 reads CASCRQGRNEKLFF. The CDR3 bases are TGTGCCAGCTGCCGACAGGGACGGAATGAAAAACTGTTTTTT. The genes are TRBV27 and TRBJ1-4, with 7 bases that match TRBD1. The ends lost 8 bases at V and 5 bases at J; junction bases unmatched: 8. CDR3 size: 14 residues. Germline CDR1 MNHEY, CDR2 SMNVEV (reference sequence).

This clonotype was counted between two and nine times. The rearrangement links TRBV24-1 to TRBJ2-1; D is perhaps TRBD2 (6 bases). This CDR3 has 12 residues. In germline, CDR1 is KGHDR, CDR2 SFDVKD. Trimming pared 0 bases from V and 10 bases from J, leaving 6 bases between. The CDR3 sequence is CATSDLGLEQFF. The CDR3 DNA follows: TGTGCCACCAGTGATTTGGGACTAGAGCAGTTCTTC.

Ten or more counts support this clonotype. The chain links TRBV20-1 to TRBJ2-7; 7 nucleotides match TRBD2. The V gene end was trimmed by 3 bases and the J gene end by 2 bases; junction bases not matched to a gene: 7. CDR1 is DFQATT, CDR2 SNEGSKA, per germline (reference sequence). The CDR3 loop spans 14 amino acids. DNA of the CDR3: TGCAGTGCTAGGAGGCGGGAGCACACCTACGAGCAGTACTTC. Translating gives CSARRREHTYEQYF.

In its sample, this clonotype was seen a few times. The V and J genes are TRBV25-1 and TRBJ2-7; D is ambiguous. CDR1 is MGHDK and CDR2 is SYGVNS in the germline V gene. The V and J ends lost 4 bases and 2 bases respectively, with 12 bases between them. There are 14 residues in the CDR3. CDR3 protein: CASSAPRVPYEQYF. In DNA, the CDR3 is TGTGCCAGCAGTGCTCCCCGGGTGCCCTACGAGCAGTACTTC.

The J gene is TRBJ1-4, the V gene TRBV5-1, with unresolved D. V was shortened by 3 bases and J by 0 bases, with 6 bases between the two germline ends. CDR3 length equals 14 residues. In germline, CDR1 is SGHRS, CDR2 YFSETQ. The CDR3 region has the DNA TGCGCCAGCAGCTCCACCGCAACTAATGAAAAACTGTTTTTT. This gives the protein CASSSTATNEKLFF.

This clonotype has more than one count but fewer than ten. The rearrangement uses TRBV29-1 and TRBJ1-1; D might be TRBD1 (5 bases). Germline CDR1 SQVTM, CDR2 ANQGSEA. V lost 7 bases to trimming and J lost 10 bases, with 19 bases between them. The CDR3 runs 12 residues. The CDR3 nucleotides are TGCAGCGCTGTCGACAGAGCCTTTCGAGCTTTCTTT. It encodes CSAVDRAFRAFF.

As concerns this clonotype: A much larger clone lies a single base off, so this may be a read error. V is TRBV11-3 and J is TRBJ2-3; D gene uncertain. CDR1 is SGHNT, CDR2 YENEEA, per germline. The CDR3 length is 13 residues. CDR3 bases: TGTGCCAGCAGCTCCTGGAGCACAGATACGCGGTATTTT. It yields the protein CASSSWSTDTRYF.

In its sample, this clonotype was seen many times. The chain links TRBV10-1 to TRBJ1-3; D not certain. Per germline, CDR1 WNHNN and CDR2 SYGVQD (reference sequence). The CDR3 is 15 residues long. With 2 bases removed from V and 2 bases from J, the gap between germline ends came to 10 bases. The CDR3 sequence: CASSETAGTGNTIYF. In nucleotides, the CDR3 is TGCGCCAGCAGTGAGACGGCGGGAACTGGAAACACCATATATTTT.

Ten or more counts support this clonotype. V is TRBV6-1 and J is TRBJ2-2; D call uncertain. V lost 10 bases, J lost 1 base, and 7 bases lay in between. The V gene's germline CDR1 is MNHNS and CDR2 SASEGT. This CDR3 has 12 amino acids. CDR3 nucleotides: TGTGCCACTTTGGAGAACACCGGGGAGCTGTTTTTT. It codes for CATLENTGELFF.